A single T cell receptor beta chain is shown here with its context. Time point given: baseline pretreatment blood. Treatment in this sample: 15 Gy SBRT to primary tumor, nephrectomy 4 weeks later. Profiled with immunoSEQ multiplex PCR; TCRdb holds only in-frame clones, not every one. The sample lists 120,000 to 150,000 clones, around four fifths seen once, with roughly 25% in the top ten. This entry belongs to a study of radiation and T cells in renal cell carcinoma. This CDR3 is 13 amino acids long. Germline CDR1 SGHTA, CDR2 FQGNSA. Germline trimming cut 2 bases from V and 11 bases from J; bases unmatched to any gene: 7.

The sequence derives from a woman in her forties or fifties with renal cell carcinoma. Sequences were derived from blood, sampled from a patient whose treatment included radiotherapy and nephrectomy. The chain combines TRBV7-2 with TRBJ2-7; 9 nucleotides align to TRBD1. CDR3 sequence: CASSLPGTGTKYF. CDR3 DNA: TGTGCCAGCAGCTTACCGGGGACAGGGACGAAGTACTTC.